This T cell receptor beta chain was recorded in a study of tumor-infiltrating lymphocytes in localized non-small cell lung cancer. Study overall: The cohort mixed smokers and never-smokers, several histologies, and some post-neoadjuvant-chemotherapy samples. From each patient, both tumor and uninvolved lung, non-adjacent to tumor, were sampled.

Germline values: CDR1 SGHRS, CDR2 YFSETQ. Trimming cost V 1 base and J 2 bases, with 13 bases left between them. The CDR3 sequence is 16 residues long. Only in-frame clones appear in the TCRdb table, and some are missing; sequencing was by immunoSEQ multiplex PCR. Among tens of thousands of clones listed, approximately 85% were seen once. Sequenced sample: lung tumor tissue. This chain links TRBV5-1 with TRBJ2-1; D is unresolved. This receptor was obtained from a human donor with non-small cell lung cancer. This CDR3 is CASSLKQPGPYNEQFF. As DNA, the CDR3 is TGCGCCAGCAGCTTGAAGCAGCCCGGGCCCTACAATGAGCAGTTCTTC. The full variable domain, completed using reference TRBV5-1 and TRBJ2-1, is KAGVTQTPRYLIKTRGQQVTLSCSPISGHRSVSWYQQTPGQGLQFLFEYFSETQRNKGNFPGRFSGRQFSNSRSEMNVSTLELGDSALYLCASSLKQPGPYNEQFFGPGTRLTVL.